This TCR beta chain came from a study of PD-1 blockade in mismatch repair-deficient tumors. On this clone itself: Antigen unknown.

Produced via immunoSEQ multiplex PCR; TCRdb's table is partial and in-frame only. The sample shows roughly 14,000 clones, 65% to 90% of them seen only once. Germline loops: CDR1 SGHDN, CDR2 FVKESK. This CDR3 has 16 amino acids. Trimming left V 4 bases short and J 2 bases short, with 17 bases between. This sample's time point: identical roughly 11-day culture without peptide (control). Each of over 5 ELISpot-reactive candidate peptides was used for roughly 10-day stimulation. This material consisted of cells cultured in vitro, taken from a patient treated with pembrolizumab. This receptor was identified in an adult with mismatch repair-deficient cancer. The rearrangement uses TRBV14 and TRBJ1-1; the D gene is possibly TRBD1 (5 bases). CDR3 sequence (DNA): TGTGCCAGCAGCCCCTTACAGGACTGGGGAAACACTGAAGCTTTCTTT. Protein sequence: CASSPLQDWGNTEAFF.